The TCR beta chain under discussion was sequenced for a study of blood T cell repertoires in COVID-19. Per the original data handling: For nucleated cells, counts were estimated from reference gene primer amplification. Profiled with immunoSEQ multiplex PCR; TCRdb holds only in-frame clones, not every one. V and J calls and clone size are given by that table; D and trimming were obtained from the DNA. The data hold some 490,000 clones, with roughly nine tenths observed a single time. V lost 3 bases to trimming and J lost 6 bases, with 15 bases between them. Germline-derived CDR1 and CDR2 are LNHDA and SQIVND (reference sequence). The CDR3 sequence is 15 residues long.

Sequences were obtained from PBMCs or T cells enriched from blood (not recorded which). The TCR originated in a woman in her sixties or seventies who had recovered from COVID-19. The chain uses TRBV19 and TRBJ1-5, with D unresolved. The CDR3 loop reads CASSMSPTEPQPQHF. The CDR3 nucleotides read TGTGCCAGTAGTATGTCCCCAACAGAGCCTCAGCCCCAGCATTTT.